The 17 T cell receptor beta chains below were found in one sample sequenced in a study of PD-1 blockade in classical Hodgkin lymphoma. Time point here: cycle 4 day 1 (C4D1), after five to seven weeks of nivolumab. Relapse after autologous stem cell transplantation occurred in every patient, and brentuximab vedotin exposure varied. Purification of CD4+ T cells from thawed PBMCs was achieved by magnetic negative selection. Data came from immunoSEQ multiplex PCR; TCRdb stores just in-frame clones and leaves some out. The sample records 25,000 to 35,000 clones, 80% to 90% being singletons. Material: CD4+ T cells from blood, obtained before the fourth cycle of nivolumab. The receptors derive from a human donor with classical Hodgkin lymphoma.

The chain recombines TRBV4-1 with TRBJ2-3, with D possibly matching TRBD1 (5 bases). V was pared by 0 bases and J by 6 bases, with 7 bases between. Per the germline V gene, CDR1 is MGHRA and CDR2 is YSYEKL. There are 13 residues in the CDR3. CDR3 region: CASSQDAGDTQYF. The CDR3 bases are TGCGCCAGCAGCCAAGATGCAGGGGATACGCAGTATTTT.

The V gene is TRBV5-1, the J gene TRBJ2-4; no clear D gene. The CDR3 extends over 13 amino acids. Germline lookup yields CDR1 SGHRS and CDR2 YFSETQ. Trimming shortened V by 1 base and J by 4 bases, and 6 bases separated the two germline ends. As DNA, the CDR3 is TGCGCCAGCAGCTTGCCCGGGAAAAACATTCAGTACTTC. It is translated as CASSLPGKNIQYF.

The chain is built from TRBV11-2 and TRBJ1-1; TRBD1 matches 8 bases. V gave up 5 bases and J gave up 3 bases; unmatched junction bases: 8. The CDR3 is 15 residues long. CDR1 and CDR2 from the germline V gene are SGHAT and FQNNGV. The CDR3 region is CASSPRLGQDTEAFF. In DNA form, the CDR3 reads TGTGCCAGCAGCCCTCGCTTGGGACAGGACACTGAAGCTTTCTTT.

V usage is TRBV4-2 and J usage is TRBJ2-3, with 7 bases that match TRBD2. The J segment lost 3 bases and the V segment lost 4 bases, leaving 4 bases of the junction unmatched. Germline V gene sequence: CDR1 LGHNA, CDR2 YNFKEQ. The CDR3 spans 14 residues. This CDR3 is CASSRREMTDTQYF. CDR3 in DNA: TGTGCCAGCAGCCGGCGGGAGATGACAGATACGCAGTATTTT.

The chain links TRBV30 to TRBJ1-5; a possible D gene is TRBD1 (5 bases). The CDR3 spans 14 residues. Germline V CDR1 and CDR2: GTSNPN, SVGIG (reference sequence). V lost 1 base and J lost 7, with 14 bases in between. This chain's CDR3 is CAWSEGQGKQPQHF. The DNA for the CDR3 is TGTGCCTGGAGTGAAGGTCAGGGAAAACAGCCCCAGCATTTT.

Worth noting for this clone: Different DNA sequences within this sample yield the same CDR3. The CDR3 DNA sequence: TGTGCCAGCAGCGCTAGCGGGGGGACAGATACGCAGTATTTT. Its translation is CASSASGGTDTQYF. The J gene is TRBJ2-3, the V gene TRBV7-9, with 11 bases fitting TRBD2. V gave up 5 bases and J gave up 3 bases; unmatched junction bases: 1. The CDR3 has 14 residues. Germline-derived CDR1 and CDR2 are SEHNR and FQNEAQ (reference sequence).

The V gene is TRBV9, the J gene TRBJ1-1, with no clear D. The V gene's germline CDR1 is SGDLS and CDR2 YYNGEE. V lost 4 bases to trimming and J lost 3 bases, with 16 bases between them. This CDR3 region has 15 residues. CDR3 coding DNA: TGTGCCAGCAGCCCCCGGCCCCTGGGAGACACTGAAGCTTTCTTT. It is translated as CASSPRPLGDTEAFF.

The chain employs TRBV2 and TRBJ1-2; TRBD1 aligns across 7 bases. The CDR3 is made up of 16 amino acids. CDR1 and CDR2 (germline): SNHLY, FYNNEI. V shed 4 bases and J 2 bases; nucleotides not matched to a gene: 10. This CDR3 reads CASSGWDSKSNYGYTF. DNA for the CDR3: TGTGCCAGCAGTGGGTGGGACAGTAAGTCAAACTATGGCTACACCTTC.

The chain carries TRBV5-1 and TRBJ2-5, with TRBD2 matching over 13 bases. The CDR3 contains 16 residues. Trimming cost V 4 bases and J 3 bases; bases outside gene matches: 6. Germline V gene sequence: CDR1 SGHRS, CDR2 YFSETQ. The CDR3 DNA sequence: TGCGCCAGCAGCCGTTTCGGACTAGCGGGGGAAGAGACCCAGTACTTC. Translation: CASSRFGLAGEETQYF.

The rearrangement uses TRBV6-4 and TRBJ2-1; TRBD2 aligns across 9 bases. This CDR3 comprises 12 residues. V was pared by 6 bases and J by 9 bases, with 3 bases of the junction left unmatched. CDR1 is MRHNA and CDR2 is SNTAGT in the germline V gene. The CDR3 DNA follows: TGTGCCAGCAGCTATAGCGGGGGTGAGCAGTTCTTC. Translating it yields CASSYSGGEQFF.

This clone has only one observation. This chain joins TRBV5-1 and TRBJ1-1; D ambiguous. Per the germline V gene, CDR1 is SGHRS and CDR2 is YFSETQ. Trimming took off 4 bases at V and 1 base at J, with 11 bases between the two ends. The CDR3 runs to 14 residues. The CDR3 sequence is CASSTNSKNTEAFF. The CDR3 DNA sequence: TGCGCCAGCAGCACTAATTCCAAGAACACTGAAGCTTTCTTT.

The chain links TRBV28 to TRBJ2-1; 9 nucleotides align to TRBD2. The CDR3 runs 15 residues. The trim removed 3 bases at V and 7 bases at J, leaving 7 bases unmatched. Germline CDR1 and CDR2: MDHEN and SYDVKM. Here the CDR3 reads CASSFMSGGQNEQFF. The CDR3 coding sequence is TGTGCCAGCAGTTTTATGAGCGGGGGGCAAAATGAGCAGTTCTTC.

The V gene is TRBV6-5, the J gene TRBJ1-4, with D possibly being TRBD1 (6 bases). The V and J ends lost 0 bases and 8 bases respectively, with 16 bases between them. CDR3 length: 16 amino acids. Germline V lookup: CDR1 MNHEY, CDR2 SVGAGI. The CDR3 loop is CASSYSGAGRGEKLFF. CDR3 sequence (DNA): TGTGCCAGCAGTTACTCAGGGGCAGGCAGGGGAGAAAAACTGTTTTTT.

The chain links TRBV19 to TRBJ2-2, with D perhaps being TRBD1 or TRBD2 (5 bases each). V shed 7 bases and J shed 1 base, with 28 bases lying between them. The CDR3 is 20 amino acids. Germline V gene data show CDR1 as LNHDA and CDR2 as SQIVND (reference sequence). As DNA, the CDR3 is TGTGCCAGTACCAAATGGGACGGATTTAACCGCTTTATGAACACCGGGGAGCTGTTTTTT. Protein product: CASTKWDGFNRFMNTGELFF.

The chain recombines TRBV5-1 with TRBJ2-5; TRBD1 matches 9 bases. Germline V gives CDR1 SGHRS, CDR2 YFSETQ. The J segment lost 5 bases and the V segment lost 5 bases, leaving 13 bases of the junction unmatched. CDR3 length equals 16 residues. CDR3 sequence (DNA): TGCGCCAGCAGTCTTGTGGGGACAGGGAGCCCGGAGACCCAGTACTTC. Translating gives CASSLVGTGSPETQYF.

The V gene is TRBV6-6, the J gene TRBJ2-5, with D maybe TRBD1 (6 bases). Trimming took off 8 bases at V and 5 bases at J, with 12 bases between the two ends. Germline CDR1 MNHNY, CDR2 SVGAGI (reference sequence). This CDR3 spans 12 amino acids. The DNA of the CDR3 is TGTGCCAGCTCACAGGGCTTGGAGACCCAGTACTTC. Translating gives CASSQGLETQYF.

The sample holds a few counts of this clone. This rearrangement joins TRBV4-1 to TRBJ2-5; no reliable D call. Germline V gene sequence: CDR1 MGHRA, CDR2 YSYEKL. Trimming took off 1 base at V and 0 bases at J, with 9 bases between the two ends. The length of the CDR3 is 15 residues. CDR3 coding DNA: TGCGCCAGCAGCCAAGGGTCGCTTTACCAAGAGACCCAGTACTTC. The encoded protein is CASSQGSLYQETQYF.